This T cell receptor (beta chain) is drawn from a study of blood T cell repertoires in COVID-19. The data were produced by immunoSEQ multiplex PCR, yet TCRdb's version contains in-frame clones alone and is incomplete. The sample shows around 300,000 clones, less than 90% of them seen only once. The participants were between about 18 and 100 years old and came from some 23 US areas. Clinical histories supplied by participants themselves formed the basis of cohort assignment. This CDR3 comprises 14 residues. Germline V CDR1 and CDR2: MNHEY, SMNVEV (reference sequence). The V gene end was trimmed by 4 bases and the J gene end by 5 bases; junction bases not matched to a gene: 2.

The clonotype was recovered from a woman in her forties or fifties who had recovered from COVID-19. V gene TRBV27 combines with J gene TRBJ1-6; 7 bases fit TRBD1. The sample consisted of PBMCs or T cells enriched from blood (not recorded which). The CDR3 reads CASSSDRDNSPLHF. For the CDR3, the DNA is TGTGCCAGCAGTTCTGACAGGGATAATTCACCCCTCCACTTT.